A few counts support the clone carrying this T cell receptor (beta chain). Its antigen is unidentified. These data belong to a study of early T cells in non-severe SARS-CoV-2 infection. As for the study in general: Alpha and beta chains were unpaired, from unsorted whole-blood bulk RNA.

As part of library construction, unique molecular identifiers were attached to individual cDNA molecules. Via MiXCR, TCRdb re-called the 5' RACE reads, giving one row per CDR3 protein. The data show 84,000 or so distinct CDR3 sequences, with about 14% seen just once and about 10% held by the top ten. CDR3 size: 17 residues. The V gene lost 5 bases and the J gene lost 1 base, with 21 bases spanning the gap. Overall study findings and caveats: VDJdb matches were skewed toward anti-spike CD8 T cell responses.

The chain carries TRBV12-3 or TRBV12-4 and TRBJ2-7; D not resolved. The specimen was whole blood. The sequence was obtained from an adult who was a healthcare worker with PCR-confirmed SARS-CoV-2 infection or an uninfected control (not recorded which). Here the CDR3 reads CASSIRPPGSHSYEQYF. CDR3 nucleotide sequence: TGTGCCAGCAGTATAAGACCCCCGGGCTCCCATTCCTACGAGCAGTACTTC.